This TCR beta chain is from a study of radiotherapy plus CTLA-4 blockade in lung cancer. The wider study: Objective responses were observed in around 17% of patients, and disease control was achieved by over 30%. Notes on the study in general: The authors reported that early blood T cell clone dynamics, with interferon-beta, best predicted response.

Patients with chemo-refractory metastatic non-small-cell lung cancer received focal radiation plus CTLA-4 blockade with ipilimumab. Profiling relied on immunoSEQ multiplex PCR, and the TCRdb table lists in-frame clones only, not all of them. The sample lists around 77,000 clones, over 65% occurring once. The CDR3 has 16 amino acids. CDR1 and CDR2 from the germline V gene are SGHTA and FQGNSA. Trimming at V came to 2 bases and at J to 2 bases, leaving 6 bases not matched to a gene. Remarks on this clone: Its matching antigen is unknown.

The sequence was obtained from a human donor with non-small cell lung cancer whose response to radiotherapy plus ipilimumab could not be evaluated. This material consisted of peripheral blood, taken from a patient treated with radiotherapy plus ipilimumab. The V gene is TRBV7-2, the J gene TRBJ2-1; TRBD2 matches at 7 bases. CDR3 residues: CASSLSASGTYNEQFF. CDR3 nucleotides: TGTGCCAGCAGCTTATCGGCTAGCGGCACCTACAATGAGCAGTTCTTC.